This T cell receptor beta chain came from a study of cytomegalovirus exposure and HLA in healthy donors. General observations from the study: Some TCR beta chains (roughly 160 of them) were listed as cytomegalovirus-associated. A few of the chains that were CMV-associated were confirmed in vitro to be specific for CMV antigens. Usually a TCR sequence was rare, but some public TCRs were found in many donors.

This clone was detected once. The target antigen is unknown. Different DNA sequences within this sample yield the same CDR3. Only in-frame clones appear in the TCRdb table, and some are missing; sequencing was by immunoSEQ multiplex PCR. This table holds 150,000 to 200,000 clones, roughly three quarters found once. After removal of 2 bases from V and 2 bases from J, the junction contained 5 bases not matched to a gene. Germline CDR1 is SGHRS and CDR2 is YFSETQ. The CDR3 loop spans 15 amino acids. What was sequenced was PBMCs. The chain recombines TRBV5-1 with TRBJ1-1; 8 positions match TRBD1. The TCR sequence derives from a woman in her twenties or thirties in good health and CMV-seronegative. The CDR3 DNA sequence: TGCGCCAGCAGCTTAGATGGACAGGGAAACACTGAAGCTTTCTTT. It encodes CASSLDGQGNTEAFF.